The T cell receptor beta chain described here comes from a study of blood T cell repertoires in COVID-19. About the study: Acute-phase and convalescent COVID-19 samples originated in the United States, Italy and Spain.

J lost 6 bases, V lost 6 bases, and 13 bases had no gene match. Germline-derived CDR1 and CDR2 are SGHAT and FQNNGV. This CDR3 contains 17 residues. Authors' methods: Amplification of reference gene primers provided the estimated nucleated cell counts. TCRdb's copy holds only in-frame clones and misses some; the assay was immunoSEQ multiplex PCR. V and J calls and clone size come straight from that table; D and trimming were deduced from the DNA. The repertoire holds about 200,000 clones, about 88% seen once, with more than 2.5% in the top ten. V usage is TRBV11-2 and J usage is TRBJ2-2; TRBD1 matches 10 bases. The clonotype comes from a man aged 55 to 70 with acute or convalescent COVID-19. The sample comprised peripheral blood. CDR3 bases: TGTGCCAGCAGATTCAACCCGGGACAGGGGCCGCCCGGGGAGCTGTTTTTT. Translating it yields CASRFNPGQGPPGELFF.